The 2 T cell receptor beta chains below all came from one sample that was sequenced in a study of blood T cell repertoires in COVID-19. The table came from immunoSEQ multiplex PCR; TCRdb's copy has only in-frame clones and leaves some out. The sample includes roughly 250,000 clones, 81% seen only once; the top ten take 2.5% to 3%. Specimen: peripheral blood. The receptors here all came from a woman aged 55 to 70 with active or convalescent COVID-19.

The CDR3 region has the DNA TGTGCCAGCAGCTCCACTAGTCTGTCGGAGACCCAGTACTTC. This translates into CASSSTSLSETQYF. The chain joins TRBV7-2 to TRBJ2-5; possibly TRBD2 for D (5 bases). This CDR3 region has 14 residues. Germline-derived CDR1 and CDR2 are SGHTA and FQGNSA. V was clipped by 4 bases and J by 5 bases, with 14 bases between them.

The J gene is TRBJ2-2, the V gene TRBV6-2 or TRBV6-3, with D possibly being TRBD2 (5 bases). V was clipped by 2 bases and J by 3 bases, with 10 bases between them. The length of the CDR3 is 15 residues. Germline lookup yields CDR1 MNHEY and CDR2 SVGEGT. The CDR3 nucleotides read TGTGCCAGCAGTTACGGTCTAGCTTACACCGGGGAGCTGTTTTTT. The encoded protein is CASSYGLAYTGELFF.